A single sample is the source of the 8 T cell receptor beta chains below, sequenced in a study of regulatory T cells in long-lasting Graves disease. Indicated time point: persistent/refractory GD, antithyroid drugs over 5 years with positive TRAb. The TCR library was prepared using RNA isolated from PBMCs. HTBI primers from iRepertoire and Arm-PCR of CDR3 regions yielded the TCR beta libraries. Each CDR3 protein gets one entry after TCRdb re-called the multiplex PCR reads with MiXCR. The sample consists of 310,000 or so distinct CDR3 sequences, approximately 20% of them appearing once. Here the sequenced sample was peripheral blood mononuclear cells (PBMCs), taken when the disease was refractory, from a patient treated with antithyroid drugs. These receptors all come from a female donor with Graves disease.

Here the CDR3 reads CASSLAWEISGANVLTF. For the CDR3, the DNA is TGTGCCAGCAGCTTAGCATGGGAAATCTCTGGGGCCAACGTCCTGACTTTC. The J gene is TRBJ2-6, the V gene TRBV7-9; D not resolved. The germline V and J ends were trimmed by 0 bases and 0 bases, with 9 bases remaining between them. Per the germline V gene, CDR1 is SEHNR and CDR2 is FQNEAQ (reference sequence). This CDR3 region has 17 residues. Combining the CDR3 with reference TRBV7-9 and TRBJ2-6 gives the whole variable domain DTGVSQNPRHKITKRGQNVTFRCDPISEHNRLYWYRQTLGQGPEFLTYFQNEAQLEKSRLLSDRFSAERPKGSFSTLEIQRTEQGDSAMYLCASSLAWEISGANVLTFGAGSRLTVL.

V usage is TRBV4-1 and J usage is TRBJ1-6; TRBD1 matches at 8 bases. The CDR3 spans 16 residues. V lost 1 base, J lost 5 bases, and 4 bases stayed unmatched. The germline CDR1 and CDR2 sequences are MGHRA and YSYEKL. This CDR3 reads CASSQGQGADNSPLHF. The CDR3 nucleotides are TGCGCCAGCAGCCAAGGTCAGGGGGCAGATAATTCACCCCTCCACTTT.

The V call is TRBV27, the J call TRBJ2-7, with 9 bases that match TRBD1. The germline CDR1 and CDR2 sequences are MNHEY and SMNVEV (reference sequence). The CDR3 consists of 16 residues. With 7 bases clipped from V and 5 bases from J, the junction kept 15 bases outside the gene matches. CDR3 residues: CASTDLGQGKFHEQYF. The CDR3 DNA is TGTGCCAGCACTGACCTCGGACAGGGGAAATTCCACGAGCAGTACTTC.

This clonotype was detected ten times or more. The chain employs TRBV12-3 or TRBV12-4 and TRBJ2-7; 8 bases line up with TRBD1. The V segment lost 3 bases and the J segment 7 bases; nucleotides outside the gene matches: 8. The CDR3 has 14 residues. The CDR3 spells CASSLSGQALEQYF. In DNA form, the CDR3 reads TGTGCCAGCAGTTTGTCGGGACAGGCCCTGGAGCAGTACTTC.

This clonotype was picked up many times. The J gene is TRBJ1-1, the V gene TRBV20-1, with D tentatively TRBD1 (5 bases). The CDR3 sequence is 13 residues long. CDR1 and CDR2 from the germline V gene are DFQATT and SNEGSKA (reference sequence). The V end was cut by 3 bases, the J end by 5 bases, with 13 bases between. The CDR3 loop is CSARVPGRTEAFF. The DNA of the CDR3 is TGCAGTGCTAGGGTCCCGGGGCGGACTGAAGCTTTCTTT.

The gene calls are TRBV20-1 and TRBJ2-2; D tentatively fits TRBD1 or TRBD2 (6 bases each). CDR1 DFQATT and CDR2 SNEGSKA come from the germline V gene (reference sequence). Trimming stripped 5 bases from V and 1 base from J, with 14 bases between. The CDR3 covers 15 residues. Written as DNA, the CDR3 is TGCAGTGCTGGAGGGGGGCTGCAGAACACCGGGGAGCTGTTTTTT. Amino acid sequence: CSAGGGLQNTGELFF.

Only a few counts were recorded for this clonotype. One end of the junction is discordant with germline, which a read error may explain. The gene calls are TRBV7-9 and TRBJ2-7; tentative D call: TRBD2 (8 bases). Looked up from germline, CDR1 is SEHNR and CDR2 is FQNEAQ (reference sequence). The length of the CDR3 is 15 residues. The CDR3 loop is CASSSPREGARYLDF. CDR3 nucleotides: TGTGCCAGCAGCTCCCCCCGGGAGGGGGCGAGGTATCTGGACTTC. Filled out from reference TRBV7-9 and TRBJ2-7, the complete variable domain reads DTGVSQNPRHKITKRGQNVTFRCDPISEHNRLYWYRQTLGQGPEFLTYFQNEAQLEKSRLLSDRFSAERPKGSFSTLEIQRTEQGDSAMYLCASSSPREGARYLDFGPGTRLTVT.

There are many counts of this clonotype. V gene TRBV29-1 combines with J gene TRBJ1-2; 8 bases align to TRBD1. Germline CDR1 SQVTM, CDR2 ANQGSEA. With 4 bases clipped from V and 6 bases from J, the junction kept 4 bases outside the gene matches. CDR3 size: 12 residues. CDR3 sequence: CSVVQGADGYTF. The CDR3 DNA sequence: TGCAGCGTTGTTCAGGGGGCAGATGGCTACACCTTC.